These 30 T cell receptor beta chains originate from one sample sequenced in a study of blood T cells in healthy people across ages. With a J-beta primer mix and a sample-barcoded 5' primer, a second PCR ran roughly 6 to 11 cycles. TCRdb re-analysed the 5' RACE reads in MiXCR, keeping a single row per CDR3 protein. The table shows more than 900,000 distinct CDR3 sequences, with roughly 28% occurring only once. These data also formed part of another study, on T cells of mothers and their children.

Sequencing used blood. These receptors were taken from a woman aged 40-49 years in good health.

This sequence joins TRBV7-2 and TRBJ1-4; possibly TRBD1 for D (5 bases). The CDR3 loop spans 16 amino acids. Germline loops: CDR1 SGHTA, CDR2 FQGNSA. V lost 0 bases, J lost 3 bases, and 11 bases lay in between. CDR3 nucleotide sequence: TGTGCCAGCAGCTTAGCGCTGGGGCGGGCTAATGAAAAACTGTTTTTT. Protein product: CASSLALGRANEKLFF.

This clonotype was seen ten or more times. This sequence joins TRBV5-1 and TRBJ2-7; D may be TRBD1 (7 bases). With 4 bases removed from V and 5 bases from J, the gap between germline ends came to 16 bases. CDR3 length: 14 amino acids. CDR1 is SGHRS and CDR2 is YFSETQ in the germline V gene. This CDR3 is CASSRQGQRDEQYF. CDR3 coding DNA: TGCGCCAGCAGCCGCCAGGGACAGCGGGACGAGCAGTACTTC.

This clonotype was recorded a few times. The chain employs TRBV7-6 and TRBJ2-1, with D unresolved. V was cut by 2 bases and J by 8 bases, with 10 bases left in between. The CDR3 spans 13 residues. Germline CDR1 SGHVS, CDR2 FNYEAQ. In nucleotides, the CDR3 is TGTGCCAGCAGCTTAAACTATGCCGATGAGCAGTTCTTC. This translates into CASSLNYADEQFF.

This clonotype has ten or more counts. The chain recombines TRBV7-2 with TRBJ2-7; possibly TRBD2 for D (6 bases). Per germline, CDR1 SGHTA and CDR2 FQGNSA. Trimming left V 5 bases short and J 4 bases short, with 9 bases between. The CDR3 is 12 amino acids. Written as DNA, the CDR3 is TGTGCCAGCAGCCACGGGAGTTACGAGCAGTACTTC. Its protein is CASSHGSYEQYF.

This clonotype was seen ten or more times. The CDR3 nucleotides are TGCAGCGTTCCGTTCGGCTATGGCTACACCTTC. Residues: CSVPFGYGYTF. The chain combines TRBV29-1 with TRBJ1-2, with D unresolved. Germline CDR1 reads SQVTM; CDR2 reads ANQGSEA. The CDR3 runs to 11 residues. V was pared by 5 bases and J by 4 bases, with 8 bases between.

The chain employs TRBV18 and TRBJ1-2, with TRBD1 identical over 10 bases. Looked up from germline, CDR1 is KGHSH and CDR2 is LQKENI. The CDR3 has 15 residues. V was pared by 2 bases and J by 4 bases, with 4 bases of the junction left unmatched. This chain's CDR3 is CASSPNRDRGYGYTF. The CDR3 coding sequence is TGTGCCAGCTCACCAAACCGGGACAGGGGCTATGGCTACACCTTC.

The V and J genes are TRBV9 and TRBJ2-1; 12 nucleotides agree with TRBD1. CDR3 length: 15 residues. V was clipped by 0 bases and J by 8 bases; unmatched bases: 3. CDR1 and CDR2 (germline): SGDLS, YYNGEE. CDR3 in DNA: TGTGCCAGCAGCGTAGCAGGGACAGGGGGCGATGAGCAGTTCTTC. It codes for CASSVAGTGGDEQFF.

This clonotype was seen a few times. This chain uses TRBV30 with TRBJ1-2, with a possible D match to TRBD1 (6 bases). Germline V gene data show CDR1 as GTSNPN and CDR2 as SVGIG (reference sequence). This CDR3 has 15 residues. Trimming took 4 bases from V and 5 from J, leaving 20 bases between them. DNA of the CDR3: TGTGCCTGGAATTCCATCCCGGGGGCCCCGTATGGCTACACCTTC. It is translated as CAWNSIPGAPYGYTF.

This clonotype was seen once. This rearrangement joins TRBV6-5 to TRBJ2-4; D may be TRBD1 (7 bases). Trimming removed 2 bases at V and 13 bases at J, with 21 bases between. The germline V gene encodes CDR1 MNHEY and CDR2 SVGAGI. This CDR3 region has 15 residues. CDR3 protein: CASSYGGTEITEQYF. CDR3 DNA sequence: TGTGCCAGCAGTTACGGCGGGACAGAAATTACGGAGCAGTACTTC.

There are many counts of this clonotype. The chain carries TRBV11-2 and TRBJ2-4; tentatively, D is TRBD1 (7 bases). From germline, CDR1 is SGHAT and CDR2 FQNNGV. V was trimmed by 2 bases and J by 7 bases, leaving 15 bases between them. The CDR3 is made up of 15 amino acids. The CDR3 sequence is CASSLNKGAGNIQYF. Here the CDR3 DNA reads TGTGCCAGCAGCTTAAATAAGGGGGCGGGGAACATTCAGTACTTC. Variable domain in full (rest from reference TRBV11-2 and TRBJ2-4): EAGVAQSPRYKIIEKRQSVAFWCNPISGHATLYWYQQILGQGPKLLIQFQNNGVVDDSQLPKDRFSAERLKGVDSTLKIQPAKLEDSAVYLCASSLNKGAGNIQYFGAGTRLSVL.

For this clonotype: Compared with germline, one end of the junction differs, possibly owing to a read error. The chain carries TRBV5-1 and TRBJ2-1; 9 nucleotides agree with TRBD2. This CDR3 is 15 amino acids long. CDR1 is SGHRS and CDR2 is YFSETQ in the germline V gene. This CDR3 reads CAGSFGRGGLNEQFF. CDR3 DNA sequence: TGCGCCGGCAGCTTCGGGCGGGGGGGCTTAAATGAGCAGTTCTTC. Looking up the rest from reference TRBV5-1 and TRBJ2-1 gives the full variable domain: KAGVTQTPRYLIKTRGQQVTLSCSPISGHRSVSWYQQTPGQGLQFLFEYFSETQRNKGNFPGRFSGRQFSNSRSEMNVSTLELGDSALYLCAGSFGRGGLNEQFFGPGTRLTVL.

This clonotype occurred many times. The junction departs from the called germline gene at one end, perhaps through a read error. The chain couples TRBV12-3 or TRBV12-4 to TRBJ1-2; D ambiguous. The length of the CDR3 is 13 residues. CDR3 nucleotide sequence: TGTGCCAGCGGTTTACAGATTAACTATGGCTACACCTTC. Protein product: CASGLQINYGYTF.

This clonotype showed up just once. This may arise from a read error, as a much more abundant clone is one base away. The chain recombines TRBV20-1 with TRBJ1-1; tentatively, D is TRBD1 (6 bases). Germline loops: CDR1 DFQATT, CDR2 SNEGSKA (reference sequence). The CDR3 runs to 15 residues. The CDR3 loop is CSTSLVGHTNTEAFF. DNA for the CDR3: TGCAGTACTAGTTTGGTGGGACACACGAACACTGAAGCTTTCTTT.

This clonotype turned up a few times. The chain employs TRBV20-1 and TRBJ2-4; TRBD2 aligns across 9 bases. The CDR3 consists of 15 residues. With V trimmed by 3 bases and J by 4 bases, 7 bases remained unmatched. Per germline, CDR1 DFQATT and CDR2 SNEGSKA (reference sequence). CDR3 in amino acids: CSASQAGGSKNIQYF. The CDR3 DNA reads TGCAGTGCTAGTCAAGCGGGGGGTTCAAAAAACATTCAGTACTTC.

This clonotype showed up many times. The chain combines TRBV18 with TRBJ2-1; D is unresolved. Trimming stripped 5 bases from V and 12 bases from J, with 11 bases between. In germline, CDR1 is KGHSH, CDR2 LQKENI. CDR3 size: 11 residues. DNA of the CDR3: TGTGCCAGCTCATATTTAGACGGGCAGTTCTTC. Translation gives CASSYLDGQFF.

This clonotype occurred once. The chain uses TRBV12-3 or TRBV12-4 and TRBJ2-3; D remains ambiguous. V dropped 4 bases and J dropped 0 bases, with 8 bases sitting between them. The CDR3 sequence is 14 residues long. CDR3 in amino acids: CASSSLISTDTQYF. The CDR3 DNA reads TGTGCCAGCAGTTCCCTGATTAGCACAGATACGCAGTATTTT.

This clonotype was picked up many times. A much bigger clone sits one base away, suggesting this may be a read error. The chain is built from TRBV29-1 and TRBJ2-1; 9 bases line up with TRBD2. The DNA end is more similar to TRBJ2-7, so the J call may be wrong. Germline V gene data show CDR1 as SQVTM and CDR2 as ANQGSEA. CDR3 length: 15 residues. CDR3 coding DNA: TGCAGCGGTCTAGCGGGGATTAGCTCCTACAATGAGCAGTACTTC. This sequence encodes CSGLAGISSYNEQYF.

Turning to this clonotype: A single base separates this from a much larger clone, so it may be a read error. This chain links TRBV5-4 with TRBJ1-2; D ambiguous. Germline V gene data show CDR1 as SGHNT and CDR2 as YYREEE (reference sequence). This CDR3 region has 17 residues. V shed 0 bases and J shed 4 bases, with 19 bases lying between them. The CDR3 bases are TGTGCCAGCAGCTTGGGCATTGTAGGGTTGGCTATCTATGGCTACACCTTC. Encoded protein: CASSLGIVGLAIYGYTF.

The rearrangement joins TRBV7-8 to TRBJ2-3, with 8 bases aligning to TRBD2. Trimming at V came to 5 bases and at J to 6 bases, leaving 10 bases not matched to a gene. The CDR3 totals 15 residues. Germline lookup yields CDR1 SGHVS and CDR2 FQNEAQ. CDR3 residues: CASSVSGTSRDTQYF. The CDR3 nucleotides are TGTGCCAGCAGCGTTAGCGGGACCTCGAGGGATACGCAGTATTTT.

Comments on this clonotype: The germline gene is not matched at one end of the junction; a read error may be the cause. V usage is TRBV19 and J usage is TRBJ2-1, with a tentative D call TRBD2 (6 bases). CDR3 length: 15 amino acids. Germline V lookup: CDR1 LNHDA, CDR2 SQIVND (reference sequence). The CDR3 DNA follows: TGTGCCACCAGACCGGAGGGGAGCTCCTACTATGAGCAGTTCTTC. This translates into CATRPEGSSYYEQFF.

This chain links TRBV9 with TRBJ2-2; D remains unclear. Trimming took 3 bases from V and 7 from J, leaving 10 bases between them. The CDR3 runs to 13 residues. CDR1 is SGDLS, CDR2 YYNGEE, per germline. The CDR3 loop reads CASSGPPLGELFF. The CDR3, as DNA: TGTGCCAGCAGCGGACCACCACTCGGGGAGCTGTTTTTT.

The chain is built from TRBV7-2 and TRBJ1-5, with TRBD1 matching over 12 bases. V lost 5 bases, J lost 6 bases, and 8 bases stayed unmatched. There are 16 residues in the CDR3. Germline CDR1 reads SGHTA; CDR2 reads FQGNSA. The DNA of the CDR3 is TGTGCCAGCAGCCTAGGGGGGACAGGGGGCAGTCAGCCCCAGCATTTT. Its protein is CASSLGGTGGSQPQHF.

This clonotype has just a few counts. The gene calls are TRBV6-2 or TRBV6-3 and TRBJ1-2; D not resolved. Germline CDR1 reads MNHEY; CDR2 reads SVGEGT. This CDR3 has 15 residues. V was pared by 1 base and J by 0 bases, with 9 bases between. CDR3 DNA: TGTGCCAGCAGTTACTACGACACCTCTAACTATGGCTACACCTTC. This gives the protein CASSYYDTSNYGYTF.

This clonotype was counted at least ten times. The rearrangement links TRBV5-1 to TRBJ1-5, with 8 nucleotides matching TRBD1. V lost 3 bases to trimming and J lost 6 bases; unmatched junction nucleotides: 8. The germline gives CDR1 SGHRS, CDR2 YFSETQ. The CDR3 is 15 amino acids. CDR3 sequence reads: CASSSQDRDSQPQHF. The DNA for the CDR3 is TGCGCCAGCAGCTCCCAGGACAGGGACAGTCAGCCCCAGCATTTT.

This chain links TRBV28 with TRBJ1-6, with D uncertain. The CDR3 covers 17 residues. Trimming shortened V by 7 bases and J by 1 base, and 17 bases separated the two germline ends. CDR1 and CDR2 (germline): MDHEN, SYDVKM. The CDR3 bases are TGTGCCAGCAATCCTAAGGGAGTTTGGTCCTATAATTCACCCCTCCACTTT. Amino acids: CASNPKGVWSYNSPLHF.

The chain joins TRBV7-9 to TRBJ2-7, with no clear D. CDR1 is SEHNR and CDR2 is FQNEAQ in the germline V gene (reference sequence). The V end lost 0 bases, the J end lost 7 bases, and 13 bases lay between the germline ends. CDR3 size: 14 residues. The CDR3 DNA sequence: TGTGCCAGCAGCTTAGCTCCGGCTCGCCCGGAGCAGTACTTC. This translates into CASSLAPARPEQYF.

The genes are TRBV12-3 or TRBV12-4 and TRBJ1-4; unclear D gene. Trimming stripped 7 bases from V and 7 bases from J, with 16 bases between. CDR3 length equals 14 residues. CDR3 in amino acids: CASTLRGRGEKLFF. CDR3 in DNA: TGTGCCAGCACCCTTCGAGGGCGTGGTGAAAAACTGTTTTTT.

This clonotype was found many times. The V call is TRBV4-1, the J call TRBJ2-7; 9 bases match TRBD2. CDR3 length: 14 residues. Germline lookup yields CDR1 MGHRA and CDR2 YSYEKL. V shed 1 base and J 4 bases; nucleotides not matched to a gene: 2. The CDR3, as DNA: TGCGCCAGCAGCCAAGGACTAGCGGTTTACGAGCAGTACTTC. This translates into CASSQGLAVYEQYF.

This clonotype was recorded a few times. The chain recombines TRBV4-3 with TRBJ2-7, with D possibly being TRBD2 (5 bases). The V gene's germline CDR1 is LGHNA and CDR2 YSLEER. The CDR3 runs 15 residues. With 1 base removed from V and 2 bases from J, the gap between germline ends came to 12 bases. CDR3 sequence (DNA): TGCGCCAGCAGCCAAGGGATACAGAGGGCCTACGAGCAGTACTTC. Translation gives CASSQGIQRAYEQYF.

This clonotype has ten or more counts. This chain links TRBV5-1 with TRBJ1-2, with 12 bases aligning to TRBD1. The CDR3 length is 15 residues. Per the germline V gene, CDR1 is SGHRS and CDR2 is YFSETQ. Trimming cost V 4 bases and J 8 bases; bases outside gene matches: 9. CDR3 sequence reads: CASSSRDRGRGGYTF. For the CDR3, the DNA is TGCGCCAGCAGCAGCCGGGACAGGGGGCGCGGCGGCTACACCTTC.